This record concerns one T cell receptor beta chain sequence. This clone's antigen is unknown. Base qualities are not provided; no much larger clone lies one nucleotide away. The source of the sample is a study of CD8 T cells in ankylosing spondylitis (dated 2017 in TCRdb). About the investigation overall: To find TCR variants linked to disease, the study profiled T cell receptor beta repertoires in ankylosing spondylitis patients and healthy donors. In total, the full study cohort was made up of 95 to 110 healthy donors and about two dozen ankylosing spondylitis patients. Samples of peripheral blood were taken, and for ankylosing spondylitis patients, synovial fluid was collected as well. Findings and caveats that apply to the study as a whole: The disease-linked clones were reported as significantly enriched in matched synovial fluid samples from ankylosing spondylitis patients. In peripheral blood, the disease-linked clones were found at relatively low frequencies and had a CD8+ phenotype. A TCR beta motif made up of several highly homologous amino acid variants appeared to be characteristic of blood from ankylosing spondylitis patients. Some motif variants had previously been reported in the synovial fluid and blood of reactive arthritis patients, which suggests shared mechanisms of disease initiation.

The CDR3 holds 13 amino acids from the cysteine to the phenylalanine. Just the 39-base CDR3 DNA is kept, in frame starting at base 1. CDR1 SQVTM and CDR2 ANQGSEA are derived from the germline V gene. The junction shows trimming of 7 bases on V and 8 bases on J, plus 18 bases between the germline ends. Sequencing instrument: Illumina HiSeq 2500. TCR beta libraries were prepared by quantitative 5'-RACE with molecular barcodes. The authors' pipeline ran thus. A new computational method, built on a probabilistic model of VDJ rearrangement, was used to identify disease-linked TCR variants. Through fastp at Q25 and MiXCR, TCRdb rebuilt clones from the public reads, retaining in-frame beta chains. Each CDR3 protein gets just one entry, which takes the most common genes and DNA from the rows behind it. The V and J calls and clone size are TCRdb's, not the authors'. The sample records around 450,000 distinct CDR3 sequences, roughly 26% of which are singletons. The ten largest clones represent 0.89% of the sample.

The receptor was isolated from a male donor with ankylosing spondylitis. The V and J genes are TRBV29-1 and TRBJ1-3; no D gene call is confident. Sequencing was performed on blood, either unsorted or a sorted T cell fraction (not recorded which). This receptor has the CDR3 CSAFRPEKDTIYF. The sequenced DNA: TGCAGCGCCTTCCGGCCGGAGAAGGACACCATATATTTT.